The rows below give T cell receptor beta chains drawn from one sample of a study of T cells of healthy individuals. MiXCR was run by TCRdb on the 5' RACE reads, yielding one entry per CDR3 protein. The sample holds 45,000 to 60,000 distinct CDR3 sequences; roughly 14% are singletons and the top ten take approximately 16%. The origin of the receptors is a human donor in good health. The CDR3 runs from the conserved cysteine through the conserved F or W. D genes are given only for firm matches. Expanded clones get a size class; other rows say once, few or many, or leave the size out.

size	V	J	D	DNA	CDR3
many	TRBV6-1	TRBJ2-7	NA	TGTGCCAGCATCGAGGTTGGCGGGGCCGCCTACGAGCAGTACTTC	CASIEVGGAAYEQYF
few	TRBV9	TRBJ1-5	NA	TGTGCCAGCAGCGTAGAGGACCAGCCCCAGCATTTT	CASSVEDQPQHF
many	TRBV7-2	TRBJ1-2	NA	TGTGCCAGCAGCATGCAGGGCATTCATGGCTACACCTTC	CASSMQGIHGYTF
many	TRBV9	TRBJ1-1	TRBD1	TGTGCCAGCAGCGGACAGGGAGGGTTCAACACTGAAGCTTTCTTT	CASSGQGGFNTEAFF
many	TRBV30	TRBJ2-1	NA	TGTGCCTGGAGTGTACCAAGGGAAAGGGTTTATGAGCAGTTCTTC	CAWSVPRERVYEQFF
NA	TRBV4-2	TRBJ2-4	TRBD1	TGTGCCAGCAGCCAAGAAGCGTCCAGGGGGAACATTCAGTACTTC	CASSQEASRGNIQYF
many	TRBV5-6	TRBJ2-5	TRBD1	TGTGCCAGCAGCCGGGACAGGGGTAGGGAGACCCAGTACTTC	CASSRDRGRETQYF
medium-sized	TRBV7-8	TRBJ2-7	TRBD1	TGTGCCAGCAGCCTGACAGGGTCAGCCTACGAGCAGTACTTC	CASSLTGSAYEQYF
many	TRBV5-5	TRBJ1-5	TRBD1	TGTGCCAGCAGCACCGGGGACAGTTCAAATCAGCCCCAGCATTTT	CASSTGDSSNQPQHF
many	TRBV4-2	TRBJ2-7	NA	TGTGCCAGCAGCCAAGATCGAGGCTTAGTTCCCGAGCAGTACTTC	CASSQDRGLVPEQYF
many	TRBV29-1	TRBJ2-3	NA	TGCAGCGCCGGGGGACCCACAGATACGCAGTATTTT	CSAGGPTDTQYF
few	TRBV6-5	TRBJ1-2	NA	TGTGCCAGCAGTTACGTCGGGTCAGGCTACACCTTC	CASSYVGSGYTF
NA	TRBV12-5	TRBJ2-3	TRBD2	TGTGCCAGCAGTTGGCCCAGACTAGCGGGATCAGCAGATACGCAGTATTTT	CASSWPRLAGSADTQYF
many	TRBV7-2	TRBJ1-2	NA	TGTGCCAGCAGCCCCCTAGAGGGGATAGAGGGCTACACCTTC	CASSPLEGIEGYTF
many	TRBV7-2	TRBJ1-1	NA	TGTGCCAGCAGCTTAGGAGGACACACGAACACTGAAGCTTTCTTT	CASSLGGHTNTEAFF
many	TRBV4-3	TRBJ1-2	NA	TGCGCCAGCAGCCAAGATCAGGATCTTTGGACTAACTATGGCTACACCTTC	CASSQDQDLWTNYGYTF
few	TRBV29-1	TRBJ1-2	NA	TGCAGCGTTGAGGGCCAGGACGCTTTCATCTATGGCTACACCTTC	CSVEGQDAFIYGYTF
NA	TRBV29-1	TRBJ2-5	NA	TGCAGCGTTGAGGAGGGGGGGCGACGGGAGACCCAGTACTTC	CSVEEGGRRETQYF
many	TRBV7-2	TRBJ2-2	NA	TGTGCCAGCAGCTTAGATTCCGGCTCCGCGAACACCGGGGAGCTGTTTTTT	CASSLDSGSANTGELFF
many	TRBV5-1	TRBJ2-3	TRBD1	TGCGCCAGCAGCTTCGCCACGAAACAGGGGTACACAGATACGCAGTATTTT	CASSFATKQGYTDTQYF
few	TRBV2	TRBJ1-2	NA	TGTGCCAGCGGGGGGGGTAACTATGGCTACACCTTC	CASGGGNYGYTF
many	TRBV30	TRBJ2-1	NA	TGTGCCTGGAGTGGATCCTACAATGAGCAGTTCTTC	CAWSGSYNEQFF
few	TRBV9	TRBJ1-2	NA	TGTGCCAGCAGCACCTCCGGGGTACCTGGGAATGGCTACACCTTC	CASSTSGVPGNGYTF
NA	TRBV18	TRBJ2-5	TRBD1	TGTGCCAGCTCACCAGGGACAGGGGTCGAGACCCAGTACTTC	CASSPGTGVETQYF
many	TRBV4-3	TRBJ2-3	TRBD2	TGCGCCAGCAGCCAAGGGGCTAGCGGGGGGCCATCAGATACGCAGTATTTT	CASSQGASGGPSDTQYF
NA	TRBV2	TRBJ2-3	NA	TGTGCCAGCAGTGTTCGGACAGATACGCAGTATTTT	CASSVRTDTQYF
NA	TRBV6-6	TRBJ2-5	TRBD2	TGTGCCAGCAGTTACAGGACTAGAGAAGAGACCCAGTACTTC	CASSYRTREETQYF
NA	TRBV6-5	TRBJ1-5	NA	TGTGCCAGCAGATACCGGGACGGTAGCAATCAGCCCCAGCATTTT	CASRYRDGSNQPQHF
NA	TRBV20-1	TRBJ2-1	TRBD2	TGCAGTGCTAGACAAATAGCGGGAGGACCCATAGAGAATGAGCAGTTCTTC	CSARQIAGGPIENEQFF
NA	TRBV7-8	TRBJ2-3	NA	TGTGCCAGCAGCTTATTAGCGGCCACAGATACGCAGTATTTT	CASSLLAATDTQYF
NA	TRBV5-6	TRBJ1-5	NA	TGTGCCAGCAGCTTGCAGAATCAGCCCCAGCATTTT	CASSLQNQPQHF
NA	TRBV10-2	TRBJ2-3	NA	TGCGCCAGCAGTGACGGTCTCCGTGGGACAGATACGCAGTATTTT	CASSDGLRGTDTQYF
many	TRBV7-2	TRBJ2-2	NA	TGTGCCAGCAGCGAATTACAGGGCACCGGGGAGCTGTTTTTT	CASSELQGTGELFF
many	TRBV10-3	TRBJ1-1	TRBD1	TGTGCCATCACCACCGGGACAGGGGACACTGAAGCTTTCTTT	CAITTGTGDTEAFF
few	TRBV19	TRBJ2-7	NA	TGTGCCAGTAGTATAACGGACAGCTCCTACGAGCAGTACTTC	CASSITDSSYEQYF
NA	TRBV4-1	TRBJ2-5	NA	TGCGCCAGCAGCCAAGGGGATGGGACCCAGTACTTC	CASSQGDGTQYF
many	TRBV4-3	TRBJ1-1	NA	TGCGCCAGCAGCCAAGAAGGGAGAACTGAAGCTTTCTTT	CASSQEGRTEAFF
many	TRBV11-2	TRBJ1-2	TRBD1	TGTGCCAGCAGCTTAGGAACAGGGGGCGCCTATGGCTACACCTTC	CASSLGTGGAYGYTF
NA	TRBV15	TRBJ2-6	TRBD1	TGTGCCACCAGCTCCTTCAGGGGGATCTCTGGGGCCAACGTCCTGACTTTC	CATSSFRGISGANVLTF
few	TRBV18	TRBJ1-1	TRBD1	TGTGCCAGCTCACGGACTGACAGGGGGACTGAAGCTTTCTTT	CASSRTDRGTEAFF
few	TRBV12-5	TRBJ2-2	TRBD2	TGTGCTAGTGGGGGACTAGCGGTGAACACCGGGGAGCTGTTTTTT	CASGGLAVNTGELFF
few	TRBV27	TRBJ1-5	TRBD1	TGTGCCAGCAGCTTGACCAGGGGGCAGGGCCCCCCGGGGGATAGCAATCAGCCCCAGCATTTT	CASSLTRGQGPPGDSNQPQHF
many	TRBV7-3	TRBJ2-7	TRBD1	TGTGCCAGCAGCATTACAGGGGGCTACCCCTACGAGCAGTACTTC	CASSITGGYPYEQYF
few	TRBV5-1	TRBJ2-3	TRBD1	TGCGCCAGCAGCTCGGACAGGGTAGGGACAGATACGCAGTATTTT	CASSSDRVGTDTQYF
few	TRBV15	TRBJ2-5	NA	TGTGCCACCAGCAGAGATATCGAGACCCAGTACTTC	CATSRDIETQYF
NA	TRBV19	TRBJ1-2	NA	TGTGCCAGTAGTCCTTCTCCGAAGGGCGGCTATGGCTACACCTTC	CASSPSPKGGYGYTF
many	TRBV28	TRBJ2-4	TRBD1	TGTGCCAGCGATCAATACAGGGGGACCAAAAACATTCAGTACTTC	CASDQYRGTKNIQYF
many	TRBV4-2	TRBJ1-4	NA	TGTGCCAGCAGCCAAGATATTGGGCGGAGGGGAACTAATGAAAAACTGTTTTTT	CASSQDIGRRGTNEKLFF
few	TRBV7-8	TRBJ2-7	NA	TGTGCCAGCAGCTTACCTCAGGGAAGCTACGAGCAGTACTTC	CASSLPQGSYEQYF